This TCR beta chain was identified in a study of T cells in women clearing cervical HPV infection. CDR3 length: 14 residues. V lost 6 bases and J lost 6; bases outside the gene matches: 7. The germline CDR1 and CDR2 sequences are SQVTM and ANQGSEA. Measured with immunoSEQ multiplex PCR; TCRdb has only the in-frame clones, and not every one. This sample's table has 25,000 to 35,000 clones. Concerning this clone itself: The read is 3 residues too short to cover the CDR3 end, so that end is filled in from the germline J gene.

Sequencing used blood buffy coat. The chain employs TRBV29-1 and TRBJ1-6; TRBD1 agrees at 8 bases. This receptor was identified in a woman between 18 and 75 years old with a cervical HPV16 infection that either progressed to CIN3+ or cleared (not recorded which). The sequenced part of the CDR3 DNA is TGCAGCGTAAGGACAGGGAAGATTAATTCACCC. It translates to CSVRTGKINSP. The entire CDR3 sequence reads CSVRTGKINSPLHF.